The T cell receptor (beta chain) under discussion was sequenced for a study of cytomegalovirus exposure and HLA in healthy donors. Notes on the study in general: TCR beta chain V- and J-gene trimming was linked, in a later analysis, to a missense variant in DCLRE1C. TCR sequences were mostly rare, though some public TCRs occurred in many donors. In a later analysis, several top co-occurrence clusters appeared linked to parvovirus B19, influenza, CMV and Epstein-Barr virus.

60 Vbeta and 13 Jbeta primers were used in PCR. Repertoires were generated with immunoSEQ multiplex PCR, while TCRdb's copy carries only in-frame clones and drops some. The table includes 85,000 to 120,000 clones, 71% detected once. Germline V gene lookup returns CDR1 MDHEN and CDR2 SYDVKM. The CDR3 is made up of 14 amino acids. The ends were cut back, 2 bases at V and 3 bases at J, with 11 bases in the middle. Concerning this clone: No antigen is known for it.

The chain joins TRBV28 to TRBJ2-7, with a tentative D call TRBD1 (6 bases). This sequence originates from a female donor in good health and CMV-seronegative. The sequencing input was PBMCs. The CDR3: CASSLTARGYEQYF. CDR3 bases: TGTGCCAGCAGTTTAACGGCCAGGGGCTACGAGCAGTACTTC.